The clone carrying this T cell receptor beta chain showed up just once. The antigen remains undetermined. J gave up 6 bases and V 4 bases, and 5 bases lay outside the gene matches. The CDR3 is made up of 14 amino acids. Germline V gene sequence: CDR1 SGHAT, CDR2 FQNNGV. The data were taken from a study of T cell responses to AZD1222 COVID-19 vaccine. Study-level results: Donors in the cohort were predominantly white British and more often female, and clonal diversity was possibly underestimated. Repertoire sampling was restricted to post-peak T cell response timepoints. Close to half of spike-specific TCRs reportedly recognize unmutated variant regions. Baseline antibody screening turned up just a handful of seropositive AZD1222 recipients.

TCRdb's copy holds only in-frame clones and misses some; the assay was immunoSEQ multiplex PCR. The repertoire includes approximately 90,000 clones, 90% of them detected once, and around 8% sits in the top ten. V gene TRBV11-2 combines with J gene TRBJ2-1; 8 bases are shared with TRBD2. The clonotype was recovered from an adult in good health. Sequencing used peripheral blood, obtained on day 0 of AZD1222 vaccination. In DNA, the CDR3 is TGTGCCAGCAGCTCAACGGGGGGGACCAATGAGCAGTTCTTC. It translates to CASSSTGGTNEQFF.